This T cell receptor beta chain was obtained from a study of cytomegalovirus exposure and HLA in healthy donors. Study-wide results and caveats: Some TCR beta chains (about 170 of them) were listed as cytomegalovirus-associated. It is likely that the observed cluster of highly shared sequence variants was a sequencing artifact.

For this clone: Antigen: not known.

This CDR3 has 14 residues. Germline CDR1 MDHEN, CDR2 SYDVKM. With V trimmed by 3 bases and J by 3 bases, 2 bases remained unmatched. Amplification used 60 Vbeta primers and 13 Jbeta primers. The method was immunoSEQ multiplex PCR; TCRdb's version includes in-frame clones alone and lacks a portion of them. The repertoire holds 150,000 to 200,000 clones, with around 80% as singletons. The sequenced sample consisted of PBMCs. The chain carries TRBV28 and TRBJ2-7; 10 bases line up with TRBD2. The sequence was obtained from a man between 18 and 29 years old in good health and CMV-seronegative. CDR3 amino acids: CASSLASGSYEQYF. In DNA form, the CDR3 reads TGTGCCAGCAGTTTGGCTAGCGGGAGCTACGAGCAGTACTTC.